This T cell receptor beta chain was obtained from a study of post-analysis software for immune sequencing data. With regard to this clonotype: The antigen is unknown.

V lost 3 bases and J 2 bases, leaving 7 bases between the germline ends. CDR1 DFQATT and CDR2 SNEGSKA come from the germline V gene (reference sequence). The CDR3 sequence is 12 residues long. The study's findings and limits: Included in a set of about 5 TRBV segments more frequent in patients than controls were TRBV5-6, TRBV5-1 and TRBV20-1. F measure clustering grouped samples strongly by preparation batch.

The authors incorporated unique molecular identifiers into the TCR beta cDNA libraries. Each batch of roughly 0.9 to 11 million T cells produced roughly 450,000 cDNA molecules. TCRdb re-analysed the PCR reads in MiXCR, keeping a single row per CDR3 protein. The sample shows a few hundred thousand distinct CDR3 sequences, roughly 46% of them seen only once. The source of this sequence is a girl aged 10 to 17 with multiple sclerosis. The chain combines TRBV20-1 with TRBJ1-2; no firm D call. The source material was blood. CDR3 in DNA: TGCAGTGCTAGGTGGCGAAACTATGGCTACACCTTC. Its translation is CSARWRNYGYTF.